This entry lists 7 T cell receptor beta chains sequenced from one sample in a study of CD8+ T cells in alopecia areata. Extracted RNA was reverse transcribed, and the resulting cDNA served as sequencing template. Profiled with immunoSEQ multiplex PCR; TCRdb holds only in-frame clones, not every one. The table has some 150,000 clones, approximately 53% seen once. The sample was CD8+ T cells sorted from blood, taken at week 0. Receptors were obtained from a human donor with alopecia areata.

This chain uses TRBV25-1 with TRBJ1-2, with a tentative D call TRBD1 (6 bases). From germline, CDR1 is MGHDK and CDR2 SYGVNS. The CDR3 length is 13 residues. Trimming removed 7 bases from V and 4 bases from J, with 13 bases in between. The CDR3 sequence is CASIPQGGYGYTF. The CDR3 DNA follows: TGTGCCAGCATACCACAGGGAGGCTATGGCTACACCTTC.

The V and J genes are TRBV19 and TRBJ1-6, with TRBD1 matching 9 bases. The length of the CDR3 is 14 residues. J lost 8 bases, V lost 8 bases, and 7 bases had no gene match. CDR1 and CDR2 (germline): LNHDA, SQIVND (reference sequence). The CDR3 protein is CASGKGQGYSPLHF. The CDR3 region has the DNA TGTGCCAGTGGAAAGGGACAGGGTTATTCACCCCTCCACTTT.

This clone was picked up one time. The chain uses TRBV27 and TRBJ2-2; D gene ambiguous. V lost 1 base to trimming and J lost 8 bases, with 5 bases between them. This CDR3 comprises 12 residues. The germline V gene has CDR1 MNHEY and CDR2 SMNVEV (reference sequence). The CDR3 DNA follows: TGTGCCAGCAGTTTATTTAATGGGGAGCTGTTTTTT. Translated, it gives CASSLFNGELFF.

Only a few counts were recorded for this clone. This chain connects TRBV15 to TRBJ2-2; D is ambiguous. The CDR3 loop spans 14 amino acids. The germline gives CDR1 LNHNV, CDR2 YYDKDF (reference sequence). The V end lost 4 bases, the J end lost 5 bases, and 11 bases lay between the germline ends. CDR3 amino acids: CATSTRMGTGELFF. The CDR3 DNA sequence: TGTGCCACCAGCACGAGAATGGGGACCGGGGAGCTGTTTTTT.

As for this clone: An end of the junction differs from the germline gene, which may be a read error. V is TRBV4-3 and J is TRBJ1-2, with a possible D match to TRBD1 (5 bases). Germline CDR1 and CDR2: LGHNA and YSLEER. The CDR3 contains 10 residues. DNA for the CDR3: TGCGCCAGCAGTTATCGGGACCTACACTTC. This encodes CASSYRDLHF.

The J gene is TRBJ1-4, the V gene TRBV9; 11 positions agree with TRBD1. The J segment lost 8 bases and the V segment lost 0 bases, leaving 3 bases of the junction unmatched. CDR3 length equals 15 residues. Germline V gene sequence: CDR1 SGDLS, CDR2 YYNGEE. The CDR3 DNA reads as TGTGCCAGCAGCGTAGCTGGGACAGGGGGAGAAAAACTGTTTTTT. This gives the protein CASSVAGTGGEKLFF.

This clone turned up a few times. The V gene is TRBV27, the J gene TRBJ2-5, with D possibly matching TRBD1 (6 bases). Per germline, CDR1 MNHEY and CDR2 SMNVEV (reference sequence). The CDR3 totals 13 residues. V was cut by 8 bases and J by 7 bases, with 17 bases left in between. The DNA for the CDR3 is TGTGCCAGCTCGGGGACAAGCTCAAGGACCCAGTACTTC. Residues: CASSGTSSRTQYF.